This TCR beta chain was documented in a study of T cell repertoires in cytomegalovirus infection. Overall study: Well-studied HLA-B-restricted CMV epitopes were used in the study alongside recently identified HLA-C-restricted ones. CMV infection plus the matching HLA type was flagged by public TCR beta signatures.

TCRdb independently ran MiXCR on the reads; one entry per CDR3 protein. This table has 900,000 to 950,000 distinct CDR3 sequences, 31% appearing once. Regarding this clonotype: The target antigen is unknown.

V lost 0 bases to trimming and J lost 4 bases, with 10 bases between them. The CDR3 is 16 residues long. The germline CDR1 and CDR2 sequences are MNHEY and SMNVEV (reference sequence). Study outcomes and limitations: Individuals carrying CMV plus the relevant HLA were identified by cumulative frequency of public TCR beta families. Across the ex vivo response, the dominant clonotypes were HLA-C-restricted CMV-specific TCR beta clonotypes.

This sequence originates from a human donor in good health (CMV status not recorded). Some clones in this sample may be carry-over from other donors' samples. The chain employs TRBV27 and TRBJ1-6; TRBD1 is a possible D gene (6 bases). Sequenced here: cultured CD8+ T cells from PBMCs, sampled from culture after CMV antigen stimulation. In DNA form, the CDR3 reads TGTGCCAGCAGTTTATCGACAGGTGCATATAATTCACCCCTCCACTTT. Protein sequence: CASSLSTGAYNSPLHF.